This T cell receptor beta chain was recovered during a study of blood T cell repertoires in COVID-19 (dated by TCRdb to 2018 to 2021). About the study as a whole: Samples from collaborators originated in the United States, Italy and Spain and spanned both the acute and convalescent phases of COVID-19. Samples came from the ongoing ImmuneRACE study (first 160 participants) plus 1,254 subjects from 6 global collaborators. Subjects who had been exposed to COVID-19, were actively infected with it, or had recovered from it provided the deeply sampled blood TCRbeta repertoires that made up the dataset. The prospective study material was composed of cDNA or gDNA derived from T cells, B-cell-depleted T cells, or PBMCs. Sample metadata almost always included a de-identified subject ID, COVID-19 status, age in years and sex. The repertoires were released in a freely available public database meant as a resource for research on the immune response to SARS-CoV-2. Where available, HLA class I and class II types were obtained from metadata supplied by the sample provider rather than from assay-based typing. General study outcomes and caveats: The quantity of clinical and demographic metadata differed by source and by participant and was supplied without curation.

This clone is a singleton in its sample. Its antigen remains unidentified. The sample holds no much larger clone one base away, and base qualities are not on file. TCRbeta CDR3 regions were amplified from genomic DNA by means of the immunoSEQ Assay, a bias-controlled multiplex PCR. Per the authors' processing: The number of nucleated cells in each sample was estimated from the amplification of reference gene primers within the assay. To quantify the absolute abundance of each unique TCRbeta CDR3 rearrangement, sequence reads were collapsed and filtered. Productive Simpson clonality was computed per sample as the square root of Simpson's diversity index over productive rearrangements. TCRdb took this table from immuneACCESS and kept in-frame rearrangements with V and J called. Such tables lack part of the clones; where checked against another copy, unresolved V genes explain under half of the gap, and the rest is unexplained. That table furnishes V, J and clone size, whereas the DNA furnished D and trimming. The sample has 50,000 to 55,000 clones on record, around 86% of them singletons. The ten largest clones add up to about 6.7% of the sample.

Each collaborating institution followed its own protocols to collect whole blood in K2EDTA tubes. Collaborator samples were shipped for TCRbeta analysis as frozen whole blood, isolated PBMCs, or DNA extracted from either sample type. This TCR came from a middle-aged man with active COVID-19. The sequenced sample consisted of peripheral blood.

DNA sequence: TGTGCCTGGACTAGCGGGACTAGCACAGATACGCAGTATTTT. This codes for CAWTSGTSTDTQYF. The rearrangement joined TRBV30 to TRBJ2-3; 9 bases in between match TRBD2. The junction shows trimming of 4 bases on V and 0 bases on J, and the gene matches do not reach 2 bases of it. The CDR3 runs 14 amino acids, cysteine and phenylalanine included. Only the CDR3 DNA is retained, 42 bases long and in frame from the first base. CDR1 GTSNPN and CDR2 SVGIG are derived from the germline V gene (reference sequence).